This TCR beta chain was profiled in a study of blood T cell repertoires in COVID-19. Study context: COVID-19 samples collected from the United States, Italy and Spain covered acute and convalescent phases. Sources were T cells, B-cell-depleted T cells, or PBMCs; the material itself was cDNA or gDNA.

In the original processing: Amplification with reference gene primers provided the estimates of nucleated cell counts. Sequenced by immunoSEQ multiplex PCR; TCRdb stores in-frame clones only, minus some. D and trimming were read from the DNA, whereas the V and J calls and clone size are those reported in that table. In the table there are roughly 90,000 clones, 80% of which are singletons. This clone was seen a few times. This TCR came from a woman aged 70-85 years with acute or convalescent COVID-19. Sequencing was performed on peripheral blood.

CDR3 nucleotides: TGCAGTGCTAGTAAGATAGCGGGAGGTTACAATGAGCAGTTCTTC. As protein: CSASKIAGGYNEQFF. The gene calls are TRBV20-1 and TRBJ2-1; 10 bases are a match to TRBD2. V lost 3 bases, J lost 4 bases, and 6 bases stayed unmatched. CDR3 size: 15 residues. CDR1 is DFQATT, CDR2 SNEGSKA, per germline (reference sequence).